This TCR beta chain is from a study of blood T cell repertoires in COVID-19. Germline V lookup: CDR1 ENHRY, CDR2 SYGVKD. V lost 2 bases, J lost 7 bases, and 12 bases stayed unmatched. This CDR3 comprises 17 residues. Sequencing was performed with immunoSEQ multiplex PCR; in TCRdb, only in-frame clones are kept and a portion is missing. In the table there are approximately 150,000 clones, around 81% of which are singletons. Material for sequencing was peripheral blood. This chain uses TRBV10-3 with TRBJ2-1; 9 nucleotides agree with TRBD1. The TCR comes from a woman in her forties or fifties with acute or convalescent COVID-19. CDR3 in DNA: TGTGCCATCAGTGAGAGTTCCGGCCGACAGGGGGAGAATGAGCAGTTCTTC. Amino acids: CAISESSGRQGENEQFF.